The present entry profiles one T cell receptor (beta chain) with its context. These data belong to a study of blood T cell repertoires in COVID-19. Across the study: COVID-19 samples collected from the United States, Italy and Spain covered acute and convalescent phases.

The length of the CDR3 is 14 residues. The V gene's germline CDR1 is LNHDA and CDR2 SQIVND (reference sequence). V lost 7 bases, J lost 4 bases, and 16 bases lay in between. Sequencing was performed with immunoSEQ multiplex PCR; in TCRdb, only in-frame clones are kept and a portion is missing. The sample lists about 34,000 clones; 85% were seen once. The material sequenced was peripheral blood. The sequence was obtained from a woman aged 55-70 years with active COVID-19. The chain joins TRBV19 to TRBJ1-2; a possible D gene is TRBD1 (5 bases). CDR3 protein: CASTSRGGTYGYTF. For the CDR3, the DNA is TGTGCCAGTACCTCACGGGGGGGGACCTATGGCTACACCTTC.